This T cell receptor beta chain originates from a study of glioma-infiltrating T cells. The CDR3 is 11 amino acids. Germline assignment: CDR1 SGHTA and CDR2 FQGNSA. Concerning this clonotype: One end of the junction varies from germline; a read error may be responsible.

Using RNA template, CDR3s of TCR alpha and beta were amplified with iRepertoire arm-PCR. One entry per CDR3 protein, called by TCRdb with MiXCR from the multiplex PCR reads. The sample holds around 390,000 distinct CDR3 sequences, 35% to 45% seen once. The J gene is TRBJ2-5, the V gene TRBV7-2; either TRBD1 or TRBD2 may fit D (5 bases each). The sequence was collected from a human donor with low-grade glioma or glioblastoma, undergoing nonglioma brain surgery, or in good health (not recorded which). Source material: glioma tissue, nonneoplastic brain tissue, or PBMCs (not recorded which). The CDR3 spells CASSLGETHYF. CDR3 sequence (DNA): TGTGCCAGCAGCTTGGGGGAGACCCACTACTTC.